The 3 T cell receptor beta chains given below trace back to one sample, sequenced in a study of control samples from healthy donors and cancer patients. Sequencing was performed with immunoSEQ multiplex PCR; in TCRdb, only in-frame clones are kept and a portion is missing. This sample has around 110,000 clones; around 90% occur once, and the top ten carry 2% to 3%. The source material was blood. All receptors derive from a woman in her 70s in good health.

The rearrangement uses TRBV20-1 and TRBJ1-1; 7 nucleotides line up with TRBD1. The germline gives CDR1 DFQATT, CDR2 SNEGSKA (reference sequence). CDR3 length equals 13 residues. The V gene end was trimmed by 3 bases and the J gene end by 1 base; junction bases not matched to a gene: 2. The DNA for the CDR3 is TGCAGTGCTAGTTACAGGGGGAACACTGAAGCTTTCTTT. This translates into CSASYRGNTEAFF.

As concerns this clone: Germline and junction disagree at one end, which may indicate a read error. The V gene is TRBV5-1, the J gene TRBJ2-5; TRBD1 is a possible D gene (6 bases). CDR1 and CDR2 (germline): SGHRS, YFSETQ. The CDR3 covers 14 residues. In DNA form, the CDR3 reads TGCGCCAGCAGTTTGGAACAGGGAGTTGAGACCCAGTACTTC. As protein: CASSLEQGVETQYF.

The chain has TRBV19 and TRBJ1-1; TRBD1 matches at 9 bases. Germline CDR1 reads LNHDA; CDR2 reads SQIVND (reference sequence). Trimming took 4 bases from V and 5 from J; bases not matched to a gene: 8. This CDR3 contains 15 residues. The CDR3: CASSNAGTGRTEAFF. The CDR3 DNA follows: TGTGCCAGTAGTAATGCCGGGACAGGGAGAACTGAAGCTTTCTTT.